These 31 T cell receptor beta chains were sequenced from one sample in a study of cytomegalovirus exposure and HLA in healthy donors. PCR employed 60 Vbeta and 13 Jbeta primers. TCRdb's table, derived via immunoSEQ multiplex PCR, lists solely in-frame clones and lacks some. The repertoire holds roughly 120,000 clones, roughly 83% seen once, with 3.5% to 4.5% in the top ten. The sample consisted of PBMCs. The origin of the receptors is a man in his thirties or forties in good health and CMV-seropositive.

This sequence joins TRBV18 and TRBJ1-4; tentatively, D is TRBD1 (5 bases). CDR1 is KGHSH, CDR2 LQKENI, per germline. Trimming took 3 bases from V and 2 from J, leaving 16 bases between them. The CDR3 consists of 17 residues. CDR3: CASSPDKSTRTNEKLFF. The CDR3, as DNA: TGTGCCAGCTCACCGGACAAGTCTACGAGGACTAATGAAAAACTGTTTTTT.

The chain recombines TRBV27 with TRBJ2-1, with 10 bases identical to TRBD1. J lost 9 bases, V lost 2 bases, and 10 bases had no gene match. The CDR3 extends over 16 amino acids. Germline V gives CDR1 MNHEY, CDR2 SMNVEV (reference sequence). CDR3 sequence reads: CASSLPAGTGDPEQFF. The CDR3 nucleotides are TGTGCCAGCAGTTTACCCGCCGGGACAGGGGATCCTGAGCAGTTCTTC.

There are a few counts of this clone. The chain uses TRBV2 and TRBJ2-7; 11 nucleotides align to TRBD1. Germline V lookup: CDR1 SNHLY, CDR2 FYNNEI. The CDR3 consists of 14 residues. Trimming at V came to 6 bases and at J to 3 bases, leaving 4 bases not matched to a gene. CDR3 nucleotides: TGTGCCAGCAGCTCCGGGACAGGGGGCTACGAGCAGTACTTC. Protein sequence: CASSSGTGGYEQYF.

The CDR3 nucleotides read TGCGCCAGCAGCATACGGACTAGCGGAGACACCGGGGAGCTGTTTTTT. This gives the protein CASSIRTSGDTGELFF. The gene calls are TRBV5-1 and TRBJ2-2, with 10 bases that match TRBD2. Germline V gene sequence: CDR1 SGHRS, CDR2 YFSETQ. Losses at the gene ends were 4 bases for V and 3 bases for J; bases not matched to a gene: 6. The CDR3 has 16 residues.

The chain uses TRBV9 and TRBJ2-2; TRBD2 matches 11 bases. The CDR3 has 15 residues. Trimming cost V 3 bases and J 5 bases; bases outside gene matches: 3. Germline assignment: CDR1 SGDLS and CDR2 YYNGEE. In DNA form, the CDR3 reads TGTGCCAGCAGCGCCCGGACTAGCGGGACCGGGGAGCTGTTTTTT. Residues: CASSARTSGTGELFF.

The V gene is TRBV9, the J gene TRBJ2-2; a possible D gene is TRBD1 (6 bases). The CDR3 is 15 amino acids. V was clipped by 0 bases and J by 5 bases, with 11 bases between them. Per the germline V gene, CDR1 is SGDLS and CDR2 is YYNGEE. CDR3 in DNA: TGTGCCAGCAGCGTAGTACAGGGCGGAACCGGGGAGCTGTTTTTT. Amino acids: CASSVVQGGTGELFF. Full variable domain (rest looked up from reference TRBV9 and TRBJ2-2): DSGVTQTPKHLITATGQRVTLRCSPRSGDLSVYWYQQSLDQGLQFLIQYYNGEERAKGNILERFSAQQFPDLHSELNLSSLELGDSALYFCASSVVQGGTGELFFGEGSRLTVL.

The rearrangement links TRBV5-1 to TRBJ1-3, with D possibly being TRBD1 (5 bases). Germline values: CDR1 SGHRS, CDR2 YFSETQ. This CDR3 region has 15 residues. Trimming shortened V by 3 bases and J by 0 bases, and 10 bases separated the two germline ends. CDR3 DNA: TGCGCCAGCAGCTCTGACAGTCCCTCTGGAAACACCATATATTTT. Translated, it gives CASSSDSPSGNTIYF.

This sequence joins TRBV27 and TRBJ2-7; 8 bases are shared with TRBD1. CDR3 length equals 17 residues. The V gene end was trimmed by 3 bases and the J gene end by 2 bases; junction bases not matched to a gene: 12. From germline, CDR1 is MNHEY and CDR2 SMNVEV (reference sequence). This CDR3 is CASSFWRGTGPTYEQYF. In DNA, the CDR3 is TGTGCCAGCAGTTTTTGGAGGGGGACAGGCCCGACCTACGAGCAGTACTTC.

The chain joins TRBV5-8 to TRBJ1-1, with TRBD1 matching 8 bases. V was pared by 4 bases and J by 5 bases, with 7 bases of the junction left unmatched. There are 14 residues in the CDR3. Germline CDR1 SGHTS, CDR2 YDEGEE. The DNA of the CDR3 is TGTGCCAGCAGCCTAAGACAGGGGTATACTGAAGCTTTCTTT. This encodes CASSLRQGYTEAFF. Using reference TRBV5-8 and TRBJ1-1 for the parts outside the CDR3, the full variable domain is EAGVTQSPTHLIKTRGQQATLRCSPISGHTSVYWYQQALGLGLQFLLWYDEGEERNRGNFPPRFSGRQFPNYSSELNVNALELEDSALYLCASSLRQGYTEAFFGQGTRLTVV.

This chain joins TRBV7-2 and TRBJ2-1; no firm D call. The CDR3 has 12 amino acids. V lost 4 bases and J lost 7, with 8 bases in between. Germline CDR1 is SGHTA and CDR2 is FQGNSA. CDR3 nucleotides: TGTGCCAGCAGCTCTCGCGGTAATGAGCAGTTCTTC. Its protein is CASSSRGNEQFF.

The chain combines TRBV4-3 with TRBJ2-7, with TRBD2 as a possible D gene (5 bases). Trimming took off 0 bases at V and 2 bases at J, with 14 bases between the two ends. CDR3 size: 16 residues. From germline, CDR1 is LGHNA and CDR2 YSLEER. CDR3 amino acids: CASSQDQTSEAYEQYF. The CDR3 bases are TGCGCCAGCAGCCAAGATCAAACTAGTGAGGCCTACGAGCAGTACTTC.

The chain links TRBV2 to TRBJ1-2, with D hard to call. Germline loops: CDR1 SNHLY, CDR2 FYNNEI. Trimming removed 8 bases from V and 0 bases from J, with 16 bases in between. The CDR3 sequence is 15 residues long. DNA of the CDR3: TGTGCCAGCCACGACGCCGAGCTAGCTAACTATGGCTACACCTTC. Translated: CASHDAELANYGYTF.

Turning to this clone: At the DNA level, this CDR3 is encoded by other sequences in the same sample as well. The J gene is TRBJ2-3, the V gene TRBV5-1; D unclear. V was cut by 0 bases and J by 3 bases, with 14 bases left in between. The CDR3 has 16 residues. CDR1 and CDR2 (germline): SGHRS, YFSETQ. For the CDR3, the DNA is TGCGCCAGCAGCTTGGGTGGTAGCACGAGTACAGATACGCAGTATTTT. Translation: CASSLGGSTSTDTQYF.

CDR3 loop: CASSPRTDTEAFF. The CDR3 DNA is TGTGCCAGCTCACCAAGGACAGACACTGAAGCTTTCTTT. The chain is built from TRBV18 and TRBJ1-1; tentatively, D is TRBD1 (6 bases). This CDR3 contains 13 residues. Germline V lookup: CDR1 KGHSH, CDR2 LQKENI. V was clipped by 2 bases and J by 3 bases, with 7 bases between them. The entire variable domain, with the rest obtained from reference TRBV18 and TRBJ1-1, is as follows: NAGVMQNPRHLVRRRGQEARLRCSPMKGHSHVYWYRQLPEEGLKFMVYLQKENIIDESGMPKERFSAEFPKEGPSILRIQQVVRGDSAAYFCASSPRTDTEAFFGQGTRLTVV.

This chain joins TRBV10-2 and TRBJ2-1; 9 bases align to TRBD1. The CDR3 consists of 17 residues. Germline CDR1 WSHSY, CDR2 SAAADI. Trimming cost V 3 bases and J 2 bases; bases outside gene matches: 8. CDR3 nucleotide sequence: TGCGCCAGCAGTGAACTCGGGACAGGGCTCCCCTACAATGAGCAGTTCTTC. Its translation: CASSELGTGLPYNEQFF.

This chain joins TRBV11-3 and TRBJ2-3, with D possibly TRBD1 on 5 matching bases. The ends were cut back, 5 bases at V and 5 bases at J, with 20 bases in the middle. CDR3 length: 16 amino acids. Germline CDR1 SGHNT, CDR2 YENEEA. The CDR3 loop reads CASSPPGSTAGDTQYF. The DNA of the CDR3 is TGTGCCAGCAGCCCCCCTGGGTCGACAGCCGGAGATACGCAGTATTTT.

This chain uses TRBV7-2 with TRBJ2-7, with 8 bases that match TRBD1. This CDR3 is built from 19 residues. From germline, CDR1 is SGHTA and CDR2 FQGNSA. Germline trimming cut 6 bases from V and 7 bases from J; bases unmatched to any gene: 26. The CDR3, as DNA: TGTGCCAGCAGTCTTAGAGGTCCTAGTCCGGGACAGGCGCCCTGGGAGCAGTACTTC. Translated, it gives CASSLRGPSPGQAPWEQYF.

The chain uses TRBV9 and TRBJ2-1, with D tentatively TRBD1 (6 bases). The CDR3 has 13 amino acids. V lost 0 bases to trimming and J lost 13 bases, with 14 bases between them. Germline V CDR1 and CDR2: SGDLS, YYNGEE. The CDR3 region is CASSVEGVAVQFF. The CDR3 coding sequence is TGTGCCAGCAGCGTAGAGGGGGTGGCAGTTCAGTTCTTC. Full variable domain (missing parts from reference TRBV9 and TRBJ2-1): DSGVTQTPKHLITATGQRVTLRCSPRSGDLSVYWYQQSLDQGLQFLIQYYNGEERAKGNILERFSAQQFPDLHSELNLSSLELGDSALYFCASSVEGVAVQFFGPGTRLTVL.

CDR3 protein: CASSSDGPAASEAFF. The CDR3 DNA reads TGCGCCAGCAGCTCCGACGGGCCAGCGGCGTCTGAAGCTTTCTTT. This sequence joins TRBV5-1 and TRBJ1-1; D not resolved. The CDR3 is 15 residues long. V lost 3 bases to trimming and J lost 6 bases, with 18 bases between them. CDR1 is SGHRS, CDR2 YFSETQ, per germline.

The chain has TRBV2 and TRBJ2-5, with 7 positions matching TRBD1. V lost 11 bases to trimming and J lost 0 bases; unmatched junction nucleotides: 9. Germline V CDR1 and CDR2: SNHLY, FYNNEI. This CDR3 spans 14 amino acids. The CDR3 DNA reads TGTGCCCCAGGGGGTGATAAGTACCAAGAGACCCAGTACTTC. It encodes CAPGGDKYQETQYF.

This clone was seen only once. This sequence joins TRBV25-1 and TRBJ2-7; TRBD2 matches 7 bases. Germline lookup yields CDR1 MGHDK and CDR2 SYGVNS. V dropped 5 bases and J dropped 2; count of bases not matched to a gene: 6. This CDR3 region has 14 residues. CDR3 protein: CASSSRGGTYEQYF. The CDR3 region has the DNA TGTGCCAGCAGTTCTCGCGGGGGAACCTACGAGCAGTACTTC.

The chain recombines TRBV4-3 with TRBJ2-5, with D perhaps matching TRBD1 (6 bases). Germline V gives CDR1 LGHNA, CDR2 YSLEER. The CDR3 is made up of 17 amino acids. Deletions cut 0 bases from V and 5 bases from J, with 19 bases between. CDR3 loop: CASSQELGGRAKETQYF. CDR3 DNA sequence: TGCGCCAGCAGCCAAGAATTAGGGGGTCGTGCGAAGGAGACCCAGTACTTC.

This clone was seen only once. CDR3 nucleotides: TGTGCCAGCAGCTTAGCGGGAGGCACCGGGGAGCTGTTTTTT. It translates to CASSLAGGTGELFF. V and J are TRBV7-9 and TRBJ2-2; D might be TRBD2 (6 bases). Germline values: CDR1 SEHNR, CDR2 FQNEAQ (reference sequence). The CDR3 runs to 14 residues. The V end was cut by 0 bases, the J end by 4 bases, with 6 bases between.

This clone appeared a few times. The rearrangement joins TRBV7-2 to TRBJ1-2; D call uncertain. Germline loops: CDR1 SGHTA, CDR2 FQGNSA. This CDR3 has 12 amino acids. Trimming pared 3 bases from V and 4 bases from J, leaving 6 bases between. This CDR3 reads CASSFFSYGYTF. In DNA, the CDR3 is TGTGCCAGCAGCTTTTTCTCCTATGGCTACACCTTC.

The chain has TRBV5-1 and TRBJ2-7, with D uncertain. The CDR3 runs 13 residues. Germline lookup yields CDR1 SGHRS and CDR2 YFSETQ. V lost 2 bases and J 1 base, leaving 7 bases between the germline ends. This chain's CDR3 is CASSFRMSYEQYF. The CDR3 DNA reads as TGCGCCAGCAGCTTTCGTATGTCCTACGAGCAGTACTTC.

The genes are TRBV6-6 and TRBJ2-3; maybe TRBD2 (5 bases). CDR3 size: 13 residues. Germline V lookup: CDR1 MNHNY, CDR2 SVGAGI (reference sequence). The V gene lost 6 bases and the J gene lost 6 bases, with 13 bases spanning the gap. In DNA form, the CDR3 reads TGTGCCAGCAGCATTCGGGGTGGGGATACGCAGTATTTT. As protein: CASSIRGGDTQYF.

This chain uses TRBV19 with TRBJ1-5, with a weak D call TRBD1 (5 bases). V was trimmed by 10 bases and J by 3 bases, leaving 19 bases between them. Germline V lookup: CDR1 LNHDA, CDR2 SQIVND (reference sequence). This CDR3 is 15 amino acids long. This chain's CDR3 is CATKPGDSSNQPQHF. The CDR3 nucleotides read TGTGCCACCAAACCCGGCGACAGCTCCAATCAGCCCCAGCATTTT.

The chain is built from TRBV9 and TRBJ2-3; 8 nucleotides line up with TRBD2. Per the germline V gene, CDR1 is SGDLS and CDR2 is YYNGEE. The junction had 5 bases not matched to a gene; V was cut back by 4 bases and J by 1 base. This CDR3 spans 15 amino acids. CDR3 nucleotide sequence: TGTGCCAGCAGCTGGGCGACTAGCGGCACAGATACGCAGTATTTT. Translation gives CASSWATSGTDTQYF.

Notes on this clone: The germline gene is not matched at one end of the junction; a read error may be the cause. The rearrangement joins TRBV6-4 to TRBJ1-2, with D tentatively TRBD1 (6 bases). Germline assignment: CDR1 MRHNA and CDR2 SNTAGT. The length of the CDR3 is 18 residues. CDR3 sequence reads: CASSGRNREPSTNCGYTF. The DNA of the CDR3 is TGTGCCAGCAGTGGTCGAAACAGGGAACCCTCTACTAACTGTGGCTACACCTTC.

This sequence joins TRBV11-2 and TRBJ2-5, with TRBD1 as a possible D gene (6 bases). Germline V gene data show CDR1 as SGHAT and CDR2 as FQNNGV. This CDR3 is built from 16 residues. Deletions cut 1 base from V and 3 bases from J, with 15 bases between. CDR3 protein: CASSLVNRESEETQYF. The CDR3 DNA is TGTGCCAGCAGCTTAGTAAACAGGGAGTCAGAAGAGACCCAGTACTTC.

This chain uses TRBV11-2 with TRBJ2-7; 10 bases fit TRBD2. CDR1 and CDR2 from the germline V gene are SGHAT and FQNNGV. The junction had 4 bases not matched to a gene; V was cut back by 4 bases and J by 4 bases. CDR3 length: 14 amino acids. The CDR3 nucleotides read TGTGCCAGCAGCTCACCGACTAGCGGGTACGAGCAGTACTTC. Translation: CASSSPTSGYEQYF. Using reference TRBV11-2 and TRBJ2-7 for the parts outside the CDR3, the full variable domain is EAGVAQSPRYKIIEKRQSVAFWCNPISGHATLYWYQQILGQGPKLLIQFQNNGVVDDSQLPKDRFSAERLKGVDSTLKIQPAKLEDSAVYLCASSSPTSGYEQYFGPGTRLTVT.